Listed below are T cell receptor beta chains from one sample, sequenced in a study of blood T cell repertoires in COVID-19. Method: immunoSEQ multiplex PCR; TCRdb's copy keeps in-frame clones and lacks some. The table has around 140,000 clones, 80% to 90% seen once. Sequencing was performed on peripheral blood. These receptors were obtained from a woman aged 45-65 years with active or convalescent COVID-19. Each CDR3 is given with its conserved first and last residue. Fields, in order: V gene, J gene, CDR3 protein.

TRBV24-1	TRBJ2-3	CATSESGMGSVGTDTQYF
TRBV18	TRBJ1-1	CASSLGQANTEAFF
TRBV29-1	TRBJ2-3	CSVELAGRGTDTQYF
TRBV11-2	TRBJ2-5	CASSLGLRETQYF
TRBV4-3	TRBJ1-1	CASSQVGAGAKAFF
TRBV18	TRBJ2-7	CASSRSVDRTLSYEQYF
TRBV29-1	TRBJ1-1	CSVYSGRGTEAFF
TRBV11-1	TRBJ1-1	CASSSRTGATEAFF
TRBV7-2	TRBJ2-7	CASSPEGWVGDEQYF
TRBV18	TRBJ2-6	CASSPPGAPGANVLTF
TRBV30	TRBJ1-2	CAWSRDSNYGYTF
TRBV11-2	TRBJ2-5	CASSLGYRGQETQYF
TRBV2	TRBJ1-2	CASSVGADYGYTF
TRBV4-1	TRBJ2-3	CASSQESAGLAGDYTQYF
TRBV7-2	TRBJ2-7	CASSFSRGSYEQYF
TRBV5-6	TRBJ1-6	CASSLGRENSPLHF
TRBV7-3	TRBJ2-1	CASSLISGSYNEQFF
TRBV4-1	TRBJ2-7	CASSLRRDSSYEQYF
TRBV6-5	TRBJ2-1	CASSYSQGGGQFF
TRBV5-4	TRBJ1-2	CASSVVPGNYGYTF
TRBV7-6	TRBJ2-1	CASSLVGNEQFF
TRBV7-6	TRBJ2-5	CASSLAGVAGPETQYF
TRBV6-2/TRBV6-3	TRBJ2-7	CASSLQGAYEQYF
TRBV9	TRBJ2-1	CASSVVAVATHNEQFF
TRBV30	TRBJ1-6	CAWGTGHNSPLHF
TRBV12-3/TRBV12-4	TRBJ2-7	CASTPGVAYEQYF
TRBV19	TRBJ2-6	CASSMAPPSGANVLTF
TRBV5-5	TRBJ2-7	CASSLEPTYEQYF
TRBV19	TRBJ1-4	CASNPQKGVVRNEKLFF
TRBV5-1	TRBJ2-3	CASSLEPSTDTQYF
TRBV5-1	TRBJ2-2	CASSLTGTGIFTGELFF
TRBV29-1	TRBJ1-1	CSAMRGTGVAEAFF
TRBV3-1/TRBV3-2	TRBJ1-6	CASSQDPGKDSPLHF
TRBV25-1	TRBJ2-1	CASSEGVAGRADEQFF
TRBV6-2/TRBV6-3	TRBJ2-1	CASSNLAGGPGEQFF
TRBV5-1	TRBJ2-3	CASRLAVSTDTQYF
TRBV5-1	TRBJ1-2	CASSVAGNRNYGYTF
TRBV18	TRBJ2-7	CASSPRQGGAYEQYF
TRBV28	TRBJ2-5	CASSSPHAVGTRAQETQYF
TRBV20-1	TRBJ2-3	CSASPLKAGQGVPDTQYF
TRBV9	TRBJ1-1	CASSAHPGGRAEAFF